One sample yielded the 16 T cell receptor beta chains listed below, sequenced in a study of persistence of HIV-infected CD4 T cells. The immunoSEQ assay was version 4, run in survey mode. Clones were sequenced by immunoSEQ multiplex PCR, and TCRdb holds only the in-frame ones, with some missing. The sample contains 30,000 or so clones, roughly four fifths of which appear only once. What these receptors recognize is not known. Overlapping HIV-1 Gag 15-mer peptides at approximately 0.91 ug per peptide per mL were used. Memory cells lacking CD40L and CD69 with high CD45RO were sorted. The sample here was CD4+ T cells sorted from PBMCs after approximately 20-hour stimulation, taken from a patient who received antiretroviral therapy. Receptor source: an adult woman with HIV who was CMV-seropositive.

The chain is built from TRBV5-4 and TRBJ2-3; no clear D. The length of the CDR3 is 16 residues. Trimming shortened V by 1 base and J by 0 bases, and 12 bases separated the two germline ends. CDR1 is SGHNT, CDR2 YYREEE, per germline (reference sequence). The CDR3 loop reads CASSLPHITSTDTQYF. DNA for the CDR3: TGTGCCAGCAGCTTGCCTCACATCACTAGCACAGATACGCAGTATTTT.

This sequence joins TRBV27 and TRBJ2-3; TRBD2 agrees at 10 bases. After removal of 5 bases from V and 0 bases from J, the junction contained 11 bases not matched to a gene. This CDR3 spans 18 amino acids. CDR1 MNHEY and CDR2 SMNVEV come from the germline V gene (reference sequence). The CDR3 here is CASSPPPSGGTSTDTQYF. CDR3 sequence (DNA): TGTGCCAGCAGTCCCCCCCCTAGCGGGGGTACTAGCACAGATACGCAGTATTTT.

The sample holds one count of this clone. CDR3 coding DNA: TGTGCCAGCAGCTTAAGGACTAGCGCCTACGAGCAGTACTTC. It codes for CASSLRTSAYEQYF. The chain joins TRBV7-2 to TRBJ2-7; 9 positions match TRBD2. Trimming at V came to 2 bases and at J to 2 bases, leaving 1 base not matched to a gene. The CDR3 runs 14 residues. Germline assignment: CDR1 SGHTA and CDR2 FQGNSA. Full variable domain (rest looked up from reference TRBV7-2 and TRBJ2-7): GAGVSQSPSNKVTEKGKDVELRCDPISGHTALYWYRQSLGQGLEFLIYFQGNSAPDKSGLPSDRFSAERTGGSVSTLTIQRTQQEDSAVYLCASSLRTSAYEQYFGPGTRLTVT.

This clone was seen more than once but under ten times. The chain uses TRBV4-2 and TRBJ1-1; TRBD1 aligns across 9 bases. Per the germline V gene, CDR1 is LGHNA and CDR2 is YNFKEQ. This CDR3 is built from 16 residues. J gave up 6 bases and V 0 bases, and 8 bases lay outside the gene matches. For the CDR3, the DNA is TGTGCCAGCAGCCAAGATAGGGACAGGGAATGGGCTGAAGCTTTCTTT. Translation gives CASSQDRDREWAEAFF.

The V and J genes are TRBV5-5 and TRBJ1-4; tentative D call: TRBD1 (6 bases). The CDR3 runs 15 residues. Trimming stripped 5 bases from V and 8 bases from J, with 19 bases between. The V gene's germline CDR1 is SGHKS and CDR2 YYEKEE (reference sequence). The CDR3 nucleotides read TGTGCCAGCAGTCCTCCCCAGGGGCGCGAGGAAAAACTGTTTTTT. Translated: CASSPPQGREEKLFF.

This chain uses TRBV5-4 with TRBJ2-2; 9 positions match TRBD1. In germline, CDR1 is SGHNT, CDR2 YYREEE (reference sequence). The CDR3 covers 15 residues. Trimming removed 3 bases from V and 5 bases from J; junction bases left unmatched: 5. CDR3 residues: CASSSGQGSTGELFF. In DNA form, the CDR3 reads TGTGCCAGCAGCTCTGGACAGGGGAGTACCGGGGAGCTGTTTTTT.

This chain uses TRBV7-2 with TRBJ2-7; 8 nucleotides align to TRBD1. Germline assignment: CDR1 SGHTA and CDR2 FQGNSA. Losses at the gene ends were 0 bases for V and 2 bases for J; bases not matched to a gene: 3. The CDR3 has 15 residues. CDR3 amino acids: CASSLARTGTYEQYF. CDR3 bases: TGTGCCAGCAGCTTAGCGCGGACAGGGACCTACGAGCAGTACTTC.

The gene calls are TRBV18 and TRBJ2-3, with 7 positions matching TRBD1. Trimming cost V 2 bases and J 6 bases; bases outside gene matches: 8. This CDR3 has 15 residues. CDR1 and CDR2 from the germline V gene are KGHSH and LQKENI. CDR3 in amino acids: CASSPGAGGSDTQYF. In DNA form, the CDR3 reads TGTGCCAGCTCACCAGGCGCAGGGGGTTCGGATACGCAGTATTTT.

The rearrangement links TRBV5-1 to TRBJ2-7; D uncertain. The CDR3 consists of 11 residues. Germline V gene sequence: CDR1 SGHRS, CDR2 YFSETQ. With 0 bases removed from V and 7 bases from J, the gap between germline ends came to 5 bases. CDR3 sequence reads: CASSLANEQYF. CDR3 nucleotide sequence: TGCGCCAGCAGCTTGGCCAATGAGCAGTACTTC.

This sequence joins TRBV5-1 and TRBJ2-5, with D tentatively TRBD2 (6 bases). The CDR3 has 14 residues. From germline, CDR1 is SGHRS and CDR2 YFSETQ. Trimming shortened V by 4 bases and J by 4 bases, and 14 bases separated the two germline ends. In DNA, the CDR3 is TGCGCCAGCAGCGGAGGGACGAGGGTAGAGACCCAGTACTTC. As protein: CASSGGTRVETQYF.

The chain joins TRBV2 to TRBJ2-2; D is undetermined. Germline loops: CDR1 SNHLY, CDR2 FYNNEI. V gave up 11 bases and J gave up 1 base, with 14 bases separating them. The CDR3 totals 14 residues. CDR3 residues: CASSTEQNTGELFF. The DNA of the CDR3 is TGTGCCTCCTCAACGGAACAGAACACCGGGGAGCTGTTTTTT.

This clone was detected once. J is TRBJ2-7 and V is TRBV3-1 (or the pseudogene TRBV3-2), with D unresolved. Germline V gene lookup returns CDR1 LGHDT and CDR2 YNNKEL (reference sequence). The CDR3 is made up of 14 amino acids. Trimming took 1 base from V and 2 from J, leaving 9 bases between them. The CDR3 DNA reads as TGTGCCAGCAGCCAAGGTACAGCTACCTACGAGCAGTACTTC. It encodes CASSQGTATYEQYF.

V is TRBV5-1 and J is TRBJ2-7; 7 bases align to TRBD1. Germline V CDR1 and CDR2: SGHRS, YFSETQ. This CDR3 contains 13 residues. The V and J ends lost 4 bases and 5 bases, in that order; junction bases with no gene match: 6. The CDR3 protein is CASSRGTDHEQYF. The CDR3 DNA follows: TGCGCCAGCAGCCGAGGGACAGACCACGAGCAGTACTTC.

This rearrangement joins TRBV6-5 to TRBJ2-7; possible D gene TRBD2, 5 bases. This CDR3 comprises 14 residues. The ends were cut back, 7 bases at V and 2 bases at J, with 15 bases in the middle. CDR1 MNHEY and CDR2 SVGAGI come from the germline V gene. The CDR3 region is CASNLSGSTYEQYF. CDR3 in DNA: TGTGCCAGCAATCTAAGCGGATCCACCTACGAGCAGTACTTC.

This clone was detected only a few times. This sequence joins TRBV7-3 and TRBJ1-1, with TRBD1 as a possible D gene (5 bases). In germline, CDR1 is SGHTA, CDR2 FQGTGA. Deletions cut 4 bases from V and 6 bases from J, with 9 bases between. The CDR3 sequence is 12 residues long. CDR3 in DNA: TGTGCCAGCAGCTCGGGGGGTTCTGAAGCTTTCTTT. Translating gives CASSSGGSEAFF. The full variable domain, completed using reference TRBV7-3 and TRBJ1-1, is GAGVSQTPSNKVTEKGKYVELRCDPISGHTALYWYRQSLGQGPEFLIYFQGTGAADDSGLPNDRFFAVRPEGSVSTLKIQRTERGDSAVYLCASSSGGSEAFFGQGTRLTVV.

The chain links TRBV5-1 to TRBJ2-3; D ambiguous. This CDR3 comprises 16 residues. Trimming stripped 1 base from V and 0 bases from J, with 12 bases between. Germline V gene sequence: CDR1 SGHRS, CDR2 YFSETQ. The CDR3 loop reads CASSLRILVSTDTQYF. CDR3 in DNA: TGCGCCAGCAGCTTGAGGATTCTGGTGAGCACAGATACGCAGTATTTT. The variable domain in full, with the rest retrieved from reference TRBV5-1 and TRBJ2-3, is KAGVTQTPRYLIKTRGQQVTLSCSPISGHRSVSWYQQTPGQGLQFLFEYFSETQRNKGNFPGRFSGRQFSNSRSEMNVSTLELGDSALYLCASSLRILVSTDTQYFGPGTRLTVL.